What follows describes a single T cell receptor beta chain. The sample belongs to a study of blood T cell repertoires in COVID-19. Study information: Samples taken during acute and convalescent COVID-19 were collected in the United States, Italy and Spain.

Germline CDR1 is KGHSH and CDR2 is LQKENI. The CDR3 loop spans 13 amino acids. V gave up 4 bases and J gave up 5 bases, with 8 bases separating them. Seattle patients were enrolled while actively infected and followed longitudinally. Sequencing was performed with immunoSEQ multiplex PCR; in TCRdb, only in-frame clones are kept and a portion is missing. The data contain over 150,000 clones, around 85% of them singletons. The chain is built from TRBV18 and TRBJ1-4; no clear D gene. The source is a man between 60 and 70 years old with COVID-19, enrolled during active disease. The sample consisted of peripheral blood. For the CDR3, the DNA is TGTGCCAGCTCACTACTCCCAAATGAAAAACTGTTTTTT. Translating gives CASSLLPNEKLFF. Complete variable domain (other parts from reference TRBV18 and TRBJ1-4): NAGVMQNPRHLVRRRGQEARLRCSPMKGHSHVYWYRQLPEEGLKFMVYLQKENIIDESGMPKERFSAEFPKEGPSILRIQQVVRGDSAAYFCASSLLPNEKLFFGSGTQLSVL.